The 5 T cell receptor beta chains below all came from one sample that was sequenced in a study of shared clonotypes between healthy human individuals. This table comes from immunoSEQ multiplex PCR, and its TCRdb copy is limited to in-frame clones, with some not included. Of 450,000 to 600,000 clones in the sample, less than 85% are singletons; the top ten hold 10% to 15%. The specimen sequenced was PBMCs. These receptors originate from a woman aged 40 to 55 in good health. Some clones in this sample may be carry-over from other donors' samples.

The V gene is TRBV6-1, the J gene TRBJ1-1; a weak D match, TRBD1 (5 bases). This CDR3 spans 13 amino acids. Trimming took off 6 bases at V and 6 bases at J, with 14 bases between the two ends. Germline V gene data show CDR1 as MNHNS and CDR2 as SASEGT. CDR3 nucleotide sequence: TGTGCCAGCAGAGTAGGCAGGGTCTCTGAAGCTTTCTTT. This gives the protein CASRVGRVSEAFF.

The chain couples TRBV14 to TRBJ2-2; 10 nucleotides line up with TRBD2. CDR1 and CDR2 (germline): SGHDN, FVKESK. Unmatched junction bases numbered 5, after V lost 1 base and J lost 6 bases. This CDR3 region has 16 residues. The CDR3 DNA reads TGTGCCAGCAGCCAAGTAGCGGGAGGCTTCCCCGGGGAGCTGTTTTTT. Residues: CASSQVAGGFPGELFF.

The sample holds one count of this clone. This sample also contains other DNA sequences that code for the same CDR3. The rearrangement links TRBV5-1 to TRBJ2-5; TRBD1 might be the D (5 bases). Germline CDR1 and CDR2: SGHRS and YFSETQ. Trimming took off 0 bases at V and 1 base at J, with 7 bases between the two ends. The CDR3 sequence is 14 residues long. The CDR3, as DNA: TGCGCCAGCAGCTTGGGTCAGGGCCAAGAGACCCAGTACTTC. It translates to CASSLGQGQETQYF.

This chain joins TRBV5-1 and TRBJ2-1, with a possible D match to TRBD2 (5 bases). The CDR3 loop spans 15 amino acids. Germline CDR1 SGHRS, CDR2 YFSETQ. V gave up 1 base and J gave up 10 bases, with 18 bases separating them. The CDR3: CASSLYSGSSREQFF. The CDR3 DNA is TGCGCCAGCAGCTTGTATTCGGGATCCTCCCGGGAGCAGTTCTTC.

As DNA, the CDR3 is TGTGCTAGTGTTCCCTGGCGGCCTAGCACCATATATTTT. This sequence encodes CASVPWRPSTIYF. The chain combines TRBV12-5 with TRBJ1-3; no firm D call. The V gene lost 7 bases and the J gene lost 9 bases, with 16 bases spanning the gap. Germline CDR1 reads LGHNT; CDR2 reads FRNRAP. The CDR3 consists of 13 residues.